These 3 T cell receptor beta chains were sequenced from one sample in a study of cytomegalovirus exposure and HLA in healthy donors. The PCR had 60 Vbeta and 13 Jbeta primers. The repertoire was sequenced with immunoSEQ multiplex PCR; TCRdb's copy has only in-frame clones and lacks some. The sample contains some 140,000 clones, about 64% of which appear only once. The sequenced sample consisted of PBMCs. These TCRs come from a woman aged 40 to 50 in good health and CMV-seronegative.

This chain uses TRBV9 with TRBJ1-3; D ambiguous. Germline values: CDR1 SGDLS, CDR2 YYNGEE. Trimming shortened V by 0 bases and J by 0 bases, and 13 bases separated the two germline ends. The CDR3 spans 17 residues. The CDR3 DNA sequence: TGTGCCAGCAGCGTAGGAGGTTCGGGTTCCTCTGGAAACACCATATATTTT. Protein sequence: CASSVGGSGSSGNTIYF.

V and J are TRBV18 and TRBJ1-4; maybe TRBD1 (6 bases). The V end was cut by 3 bases, the J end by 4 bases, with 12 bases between. The CDR3 is 15 amino acids. Germline V gene lookup returns CDR1 KGHSH and CDR2 LQKENI. This chain's CDR3 is CASSPITGFNEKLFF. The CDR3 nucleotides are TGTGCCAGCTCACCTATAACAGGGTTTAATGAAAAACTGTTTTTT.

The chain recombines TRBV5-1 with TRBJ2-5, with 8 nucleotides matching TRBD1. The CDR3 extends over 16 amino acids. Germline assignment: CDR1 SGHRS and CDR2 YFSETQ. V was pared by 1 base and J by 1 base, with 6 bases of the junction left unmatched. The CDR3 is CASSLTGGNFQETQYF. CDR3 nucleotides: TGCGCCAGCAGCTTGACAGGGGGGAACTTCCAAGAGACCCAGTACTTC.